The rows below give T cell receptor beta chains drawn from one sample of a study of T cell clones after liver transplantation. TCRdb keeps only in-frame clones here, not all; method: immunoSEQ multiplex PCR. The table lists roughly 100,000 clones, approximately 78% of them singletons. The sample in question was CD4+ T cells from blood, obtained before liver transplant. The receptors were gathered from a human donor who received a liver transplant. Each CDR3 is given with its conserved first and last residue. Each record gives: CDR3 DNA, CDR3 protein, clone size, J gene, D gene, V gene. The D gene is left open where the match is weak. Size tells how often a clone was seen (once, few, many) or the class of an expanded clone, and some rows leave it out.

DNA: TGTGCCAGCAGCTTAGGGGTGGGTACTGAAGCTTTCTTT
CDR3: CASSLGVGTEAFF
size: -
J: TRBJ1-1
D: -
V: TRBV7-2

DNA: TGTGCCAGCAGCTTAGGACAAGGGGTTTATGAAAAACTGTTTTTT
CDR3: CASSLGQGVYEKLFF
size: -
J: TRBJ1-4
D: -
V: TRBV7-2

DNA: TGTGCCAGCAGTTTAGTCACGGATTCCTACGAGCAGTACTTC
CDR3: CASSLVTDSYEQYF
size: -
J: TRBJ2-7
D: -
V: TRBV28

DNA: TGTGCCAGCAGTTTTAGTGCGGGCTATGAGCAGTTCTTC
CDR3: CASSFSAGYEQFF
size: -
J: TRBJ2-1
D: -
V: TRBV27

DNA: TGTGCCAGCAGGACCCCGAGGGGGGCGGGTCAGCCCCAGCATTTT
CDR3: CASRTPRGAGQPQHF
size: -
J: TRBJ1-5
D: -
V: TRBV28

DNA: TGTGCCAGCAGTTGGACTAGCGGGGGCAAAGAGACCCAGTACTTC
CDR3: CASSWTSGGKETQYF
size: few
J: TRBJ2-5
D: TRBD2
V: TRBV6-5

DNA: TGTGCCAGCAGAAACTCAAGGGGCACTGAAGCTTTCTTT
CDR3: CASRNSRGTEAFF
size: -
J: TRBJ1-1
D: -
V: TRBV6-1

DNA: TGTGCCAGCAGCGTAGGTGGGGACCTAAATTCACCCCTCCACTTT
CDR3: CASSVGGDLNSPLHF
size: -
J: TRBJ1-6
D: -
V: TRBV9

DNA: TGTGCCAGCAGAACCGGGACAGTAAACTATGGCTACACCTTC
CDR3: CASRTGTVNYGYTF
size: -
J: TRBJ1-2
D: TRBD1
V: TRBV6-5

DNA: TGTGCCTGGAGATCCCGTCGGGGGCAAGCTAACTATGGCTACACCTTC
CDR3: CAWRSRRGQANYGYTF
size: -
J: TRBJ1-2
D: -
V: TRBV30

DNA: TGTGCCAGCAGCTTATGGGGTGAGCAGTTCTTC
CDR3: CASSLWGEQFF
size: -
J: TRBJ2-1
D: -
V: TRBV11-2

DNA: TGTGCCAGTACCAGTGACAGGGCGGGGGAAAAACTGTTTTTT
CDR3: CASTSDRAGEKLFF
size: -
J: TRBJ1-4
D: TRBD1
V: TRBV2

DNA: TGTGCCAGCTCACCGCGAGATAGGACATTGGGATCACCCCTCCACTTT
CDR3: CASSPRDRTLGSPLHF
size: -
J: TRBJ1-6
D: -
V: TRBV18

DNA: TGTGCCAGCTCACGCGGGGAACAGGGGCCTGTCTTTGGCTACACCTTC
CDR3: CASSRGEQGPVFGYTF
size: -
J: TRBJ1-2
D: TRBD1
V: TRBV18